This T cell receptor (beta chain) appears in the sequencing data of a study of blood T cell repertoires in COVID-19. Study context: Spain, Italy and the United States supplied samples that represented acute and convalescent COVID-19. T cells, B-cell-depleted T cells, or PBMCs supplied cDNA or gDNA.

Trimming at V came to 2 bases and at J to 2 bases, leaving 7 bases not matched to a gene. CDR1 is MDHEN, CDR2 SYDVKM, per germline. CDR3 size: 16 residues. Original methodology: Counts of nucleated cells, estimated from reference gene primer amplification, were obtained. The method was immunoSEQ multiplex PCR; TCRdb's version includes in-frame clones alone and lacks a portion of them. V and J calls plus clone size are reproduced from that table; the DNA served to infer D and trimming. The table shows roughly 230,000 clones, with around four fifths occurring only once. The TCR comes from a woman in her sixties or seventies with active or convalescent COVID-19. The chain recombines TRBV28 with TRBJ2-3; TRBD1 matches at 7 bases. Source material: peripheral blood. The CDR3 sequence: CASSLPGQVITDTQYF. CDR3 nucleotide sequence: TGTGCCAGCAGTTTACCCGGACAGGTAATCACAGATACGCAGTATTTT.